The rows below give T cell receptor beta chains drawn from one sample of a study of CD8+CD57+ T cells in acquired aplastic anemia. TCRdb used MiXCR to reprocess the reads, holding one entry per CDR3 protein. The sample has roughly 130,000 distinct CDR3 sequences, 48% seen once. Sequencing was performed on sorted CD4+, CD8+, or CD8+CD57+ T cells (not recorded which) from PBMCs. Receptors originate from a human donor in good health, serving as a control. Each CDR3 is given with its conserved first and last residue. D genes are given only for firm matches. Clone size, where shown, is once, few, many, or a class for clones that have expanded.

V gene: TRBV2
CDR3 length: 14
D gene: -
J gene: TRBJ2-7
clone size: many
CDR3 protein: CASRNRDTSYEQYF
CDR3 DNA: TGTGCCAGCAGGAACCGGGACACATCCTACGAGCAGTACTTC

V gene: TRBV7-2
CDR3 length: 12
D gene: -
J gene: TRBJ2-5
clone size: -
CDR3 protein: CANSSVAETQYF
CDR3 DNA: TGTGCCAACAGCTCGGTGGCAGAGACCCAGTACTTC

V gene: TRBV19
CDR3 length: 16
D gene: -
J gene: TRBJ1-1
clone size: many
CDR3 protein: CASSKVATDGNTEAFF
CDR3 DNA: TGTGCCAGTAGTAAGGTCGCGACAGACGGGAACACTGAAGCTTTCTTT

V gene: TRBV29-1
CDR3 length: 11
D gene: -
J gene: TRBJ2-1
clone size: few
CDR3 protein: CSGTRDNEQFF
CDR3 DNA: TGCAGCGGGACCCGGGACAATGAGCAGTTCTTC

V gene: TRBV25-1
CDR3 length: 14
D gene: -
J gene: TRBJ2-5
clone size: many
CDR3 protein: CASSVSGGTETQYF
CDR3 DNA: TGTGCCAGCAGTGTTTCAGGAGGTACAGAGACCCAGTACTTC

V gene: TRBV3-1
CDR3 length: 17
D gene: TRBD1
J gene: TRBJ1-5
clone size: -
CDR3 protein: CASSTLVGQGKDQPQHF
CDR3 DNA: TGTGCCAGCAGCACGCTGGTCGGACAGGGGAAGGATCAGCCCCAGCATTTT

V gene: TRBV6-5
CDR3 length: 13
D gene: -
J gene: TRBJ1-4
clone size: many
CDR3 protein: CASSYSSPEKLFF
CDR3 DNA: TGTGCCAGCAGTTACTCCTCTCCTGAAAAACTGTTTTTT

V gene: TRBV11-2
CDR3 length: 17
D gene: -
J gene: TRBJ1-3
clone size: many
CDR3 protein: CASSWTGPANSGNTIYF
CDR3 DNA: TGTGCCAGCAGCTGGACGGGGCCGGCGAACTCTGGAAACACCATATATTTT

V gene: TRBV7-9
CDR3 length: 15
D gene: TRBD1
J gene: TRBJ1-6
clone size: -
CDR3 protein: CASSPGQVQNSPLHF
CDR3 DNA: TGTGCCAGCAGCCCGGGACAGGTCCAGAATTCACCCCTCCACTTT

V gene: TRBV7-9
CDR3 length: 12
D gene: -
J gene: TRBJ1-2
clone size: -
CDR3 protein: CASSEGTDGYTF
CDR3 DNA: TGTGCCAGCAGCGAGGGGACGGATGGCTACACCTTC

V gene: TRBV2
CDR3 length: 14
D gene: -
J gene: TRBJ1-2
clone size: -
CDR3 protein: CASSESTANYGYTF
CDR3 DNA: TGTGCCAGCAGTGAGTCGACTGCGAACTATGGCTACACCTTC

V gene: TRBV7-2
CDR3 length: 13
D gene: -
J gene: TRBJ1-4
clone size: -
CDR3 protein: CASSLGVGEKLFF
CDR3 DNA: TGTGCCAGCAGCTTGGGGGTAGGGGAAAAACTGTTTTTT

V gene: TRBV15
CDR3 length: 15
D gene: TRBD2
J gene: TRBJ2-7
clone size: -
CDR3 protein: CATSRDPGLGLEQYF
CDR3 DNA: TGTGCCACCAGCAGAGATCCGGGACTAGGCCTCGAGCAGTACTTC

V gene: TRBV20-1
CDR3 length: 12
D gene: -
J gene: TRBJ1-2
clone size: -
CDR3 protein: CSADQGVAGYTF
CDR3 DNA: TGCAGTGCTGACCAGGGAGTAGCTGGCTACACCTTC

V gene: TRBV29-1
CDR3 length: 10
D gene: -
J gene: TRBJ2-5
clone size: -
CDR3 protein: CSVGQETQYF
CDR3 DNA: TGCAGCGTAGGCCAGGAGACCCAGTACTTC

V gene: TRBV9
CDR3 length: 14
D gene: TRBD1
J gene: TRBJ1-1
clone size: -
CDR3 protein: CASSVEGGLTEAFF
CDR3 DNA: TGTGCCAGCAGCGTAGAAGGGGGCCTCACTGAAGCTTTCTTT

V gene: TRBV5-1
CDR3 length: 16
D gene: TRBD1
J gene: TRBJ2-2
clone size: many
CDR3 protein: CASSLQGAKFGGELFF
CDR3 DNA: TGCGCCAGCAGCCTACAGGGGGCTAAGTTCGGTGGGGAGCTGTTTTTT